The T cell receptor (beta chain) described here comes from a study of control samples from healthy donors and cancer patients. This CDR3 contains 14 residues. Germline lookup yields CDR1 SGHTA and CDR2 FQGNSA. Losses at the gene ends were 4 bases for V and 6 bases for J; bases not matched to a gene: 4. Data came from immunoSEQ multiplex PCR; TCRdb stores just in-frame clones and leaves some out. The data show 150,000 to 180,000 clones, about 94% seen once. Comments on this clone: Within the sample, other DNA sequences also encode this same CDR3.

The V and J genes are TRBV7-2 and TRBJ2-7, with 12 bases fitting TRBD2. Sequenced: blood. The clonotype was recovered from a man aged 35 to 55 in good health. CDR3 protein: CASSSLAGGLEQYF. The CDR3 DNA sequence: TGTGCCAGCAGCTCTCTAGCGGGGGGGCTCGAGCAGTACTTC.